This T cell receptor (beta chain) was sequenced for a study of CD8 T cells in Susac syndrome. The RNA, roughly 0.5 to 1 ug, was put through reverse transcription using random hexamers. Via MiXCR, TCRdb re-called the immunoSEQ multiplex PCR reads, giving one row per CDR3 protein. The profile covers 150,000 to 200,000 distinct CDR3 sequences, with 94% appearing a single time and about 0.095% taken by the ten largest. V was shortened by 1 base and J by 7 bases, with 8 bases between the two germline ends. Germline V gene lookup returns CDR1 SGHRS and CDR2 YFSETQ. This CDR3 has 13 residues. This TCR derives from a human donor with multiple sclerosis. Input material: CD4+ T cells from PBMCs. This rearrangement joins TRBV5-1 to TRBJ2-2; D possibly corresponds to TRBD2 (5 bases). The CDR3 spells CASSLLEDGELFF. Written as DNA, the CDR3 is TGCGCCAGCAGCTTGCTGGAGGACGGGGAGCTGTTTTTT.